The rows below give T cell receptor beta chains drawn from one sample of a study of T cell responses to AZD1222 COVID-19 vaccine. TCRdb keeps only in-frame clones here, not all; method: immunoSEQ multiplex PCR. The top ten hold 7.5% of the sample, which has 90,000 to 95,000 clones, roughly nine tenths seen once. The sequencing here drew on peripheral blood, taken on day 0 of AZD1222 vaccination. The receptors shown here come from an adult in good health. The CDR3 runs from the conserved cysteine through the conserved F or W. A D gene is named only where the DNA matches it firmly. Size is stated for part of the rows, as once, few or many counts, or as a class when the clone is expanded.

TRBJ1-5	TRBV6-1	.	.	TGTGCCAGCAGTGACGTTCAGGATCAGCCCCAGCATTTT	CASSDVQDQPQHF
TRBJ1-2	TRBV19	.	TRBD1	TGTGCCAGTAGTACAAGGACAGGGGGAGTCTTCTATGGCTACACCTTC	CASSTRTGGVFYGYTF
TRBJ2-1	TRBV7-8	.	.	TGTGCCAGCAGCCGTCCGGACAATGAGCAGTTCTTC	CASSRPDNEQFF
TRBJ2-2	TRBV5-1	.	.	TGCGCCAGCAGCTTGTTCCGTGACAGGCCCGGGGGCGGGGAGCTGTTTTTT	CASSLFRDRPGGGELFF
TRBJ2-1	TRBV19	.	TRBD2	TGTGCCAGTAGATCCGGGACTAGCGGGAGGACGTACAATGAGCAGTTCTTC	CASRSGTSGRTYNEQFF
TRBJ2-1	TRBV5-1	.	TRBD1	TGCGCCAGCAGCTTGTTACCGGGACAGGTGTACAATGAGCAGTTCTTC	CASSLLPGQVYNEQFF
TRBJ1-6	TRBV19	.	TRBD1	TGTGCCAGTAGTATAGGCACAGGGGGCATTTCACCCCTCCACTTT	CASSIGTGGISPLHF
TRBJ1-1	TRBV2	.	.	TGTGCCAGCACTATACAGAACACTGAAGCTTTCTTT	CASTIQNTEAFF
TRBJ2-4	TRBV28	once	.	TGTGCCAGCAGTTTCCTTATAGCCAAAAACATTCAGTACTTC	CASSFLIAKNIQYF
TRBJ1-2	TRBV12-3/TRBV12-4	once	.	TGTGCCAGCCATCGGCAGGGTAACTATGGCTACACCTTC	CASHRQGNYGYTF
TRBJ2-1	TRBV6-5	.	TRBD2	TGTGCCAGCAGTTACCTTCGGACTAGCGGGATCCATGAGCAGTTCTTC	CASSYLRTSGIHEQFF
TRBJ1-3	TRBV9	.	.	TGTGCCAGCAGCGATTGGCACACAAACTCTGGAAACACCATATATTTT	CASSDWHTNSGNTIYF
TRBJ1-6	TRBV5-1	.	.	TGCGCCAGCAGCTTGGGTCAAAGGGCAGGGGCAAATTCACCCCTCCACTTT	CASSLGQRAGANSPLHF
TRBJ1-5	TRBV4-2	once	.	TGTGCCAGCAGCCAAGAAGGGGGGGGCCAGCCCCAGCATTTT	CASSQEGGGQPQHF
TRBJ2-3	TRBV6-5	.	.	TGTGCTAGCAGTCGGACACCCCGGGGAGATACGCAGTATTTT	CASSRTPRGDTQYF
TRBJ2-5	TRBV29-1	.	TRBD2	TGCAGCGCCCCGGGACTAGCATCGGAGACCCAGTACTTC	CSAPGLASETQYF
TRBJ1-2	TRBV27	.	TRBD1	TGTGCCAGCAGTCCAAGAATGGACAGGGCGGTTTTCTATGGCTACACCTTC	CASSPRMDRAVFYGYTF
TRBJ1-3	TRBV5-1	.	.	TGCGCCAGCAGCTTGGAGGGACTCTCTGGAAACACCATATATTTT	CASSLEGLSGNTIYF
TRBJ1-2	TRBV3-1/TRBV3-2	.	.	TGTGCCAGCAGCCAAGATCAGTCGTTCTATGGCTACACCTTC	CASSQDQSFYGYTF
TRBJ1-1	TRBV19	.	.	TGTGCCAGTCTGGGTTTTAACACTGAAGCTTTCTTT	CASLGFNTEAFF
TRBJ1-1	TRBV19	.	.	TGTGCCAGTAGTATAGTCTTCAGACCCACTGAAGCTTTCTTT	CASSIVFRPTEAFF
TRBJ1-2	TRBV10-3	.	.	TGTGCCATCAGTGAATCATATGGCTACACCTTC	CAISESYGYTF
TRBJ1-2	TRBV21-1	.	.	TGTGCCAGCAGCAAAGGGGGCCGGGGCCGCCATGGCTACACCTTC	CASSKGGRGRHGYTF
TRBJ2-3	TRBV30	once	.	TGTGTCTGGACTAAGGGGGGGAGAAGACGGGATACGCAGTATTTT	CVWTKGGRRRDTQYF
TRBJ2-4	TRBV3-1/TRBV3-2	.	TRBD1	TGTGCCAGCAGCCACTCCATCGGGGACAGAGCCAAAAACATTCAGTACTTC	CASSHSIGDRAKNIQYF
TRBJ1-2	TRBV10-3	.	.	TGTGCCATCACCCCGACAGTGAGATTATATGGCTACACCTTC	CAITPTVRLYGYTF
TRBJ1-5	TRBV6-6	.	TRBD1	TGTGCCAGCAGTCTAATGCCCGGGACAGGGAATTACTATAGCAATCAGCCCCAGCATTTT	CASSLMPGTGNYYSNQPQHF
TRBJ1-5	TRBV19	.	.	TGTGCCAGTAGTATCGGGGGAGGCGGGCGAGGGCTTTGGCAGCCCCAGCATTTT	CASSIGGGGRGLWQPQHF
TRBJ2-3	TRBV28	once	TRBD1	TGTGCCAGCAGCTCCGGGACAGGGGCCCCAGATACGCAGTATTTT	CASSSGTGAPDTQYF
TRBJ1-3	TRBV5-6	.	.	TGTGCCAGCACCTTACAGTTTGTCAACACCATATATTTT	CASTLQFVNTIYF
TRBJ1-6	TRBV3-1/TRBV3-2	.	TRBD1	TGTGCCAGCAGCCAAGTCGATTTGGTGGGACAGGGCGGTTCACCCCTCCACTTT	CASSQVDLVGQGGSPLHF
TRBJ1-2	TRBV28	once	.	TGTGCCAGCAGGGGCTATGGCTACACCTTC	CASRGYGYTF
TRBJ2-3	TRBV6-6	.	.	TGTGCCAGCAGTACGGCTAGGGTGGATTACACAGATACGCAGTATTTT	CASSTARVDYTDTQYF
TRBJ2-1	TRBV19	.	TRBD2	TGTGCCAGTAGTACCGATAGCGGGGGGGACCACAATGAGCAGTTCTTC	CASSTDSGGDHNEQFF
TRBJ2-2	TRBV15	once	TRBD1	TGTGCCACCAGCACTACCCCCACAGGGGGCACCGGGGAGCTGTTTTTT	CATSTTPTGGTGELFF
TRBJ1-5	TRBV18	.	.	TGTGCCAGCTCACCAATAGGATTTAGCAATCAGCCCCAGCATTTT	CASSPIGFSNQPQHF
TRBJ1-1	TRBV18	.	.	TGTGCCAGCTCACTGGGGTGGTCAGAGAACACTGAAGCTTTCTTT	CASSLGWSENTEAFF
TRBJ2-1	TRBV24-1	.	.	TGTGCCACCAGTGGAGGGTTCGATGAGCAGTTCTTC	CATSGGFDEQFF
TRBJ1-3	TRBV6-5	few	TRBD1	TGTGCCAGCAGACCCGAAGACAGGGCTGGAAACACCATATATTTT	CASRPEDRAGNTIYF
TRBJ2-7	TRBV25-1	.	.	TGTGCCAGCACTAGTGCGTCCTACGAGCAGTACTTC	CASTSASYEQYF
TRBJ1-4	TRBV20-1	.	.	TGCAGTGCTAGTTGGTATGAAAAACTGTTTTTT	CSASWYEKLFF
TRBJ2-1	TRBV5-5	.	TRBD2	TGTGCCAGCAGCTTGGCCGTGACTAGCAGGAATGAGCAGTTCTTC	CASSLAVTSRNEQFF
TRBJ2-7	TRBV30	.	.	TGTGCCTGCGGAGGGGTGGGGGAGCAGTACTTC	CACGGVGEQYF
TRBJ2-3	TRBV5-1	.	.	TGCGCCAGCAGCCGGGGAGGTCAGGTATTTACAGATACGCAGTATTTT	CASSRGGQVFTDTQYF
TRBJ1-1	TRBV11-2	.	.	TGTGCCAGCAGCTTAGGCCTAAACACTGAAGCTTTCTTT	CASSLGLNTEAFF